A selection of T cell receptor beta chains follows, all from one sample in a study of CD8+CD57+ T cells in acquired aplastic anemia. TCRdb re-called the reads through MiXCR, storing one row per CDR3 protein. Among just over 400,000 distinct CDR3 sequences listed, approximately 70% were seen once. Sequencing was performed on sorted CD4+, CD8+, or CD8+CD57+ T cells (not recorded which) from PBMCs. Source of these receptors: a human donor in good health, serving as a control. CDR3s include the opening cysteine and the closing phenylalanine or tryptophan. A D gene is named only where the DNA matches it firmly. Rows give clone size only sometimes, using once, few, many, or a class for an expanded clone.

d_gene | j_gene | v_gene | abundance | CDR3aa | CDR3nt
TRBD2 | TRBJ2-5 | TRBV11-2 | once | CASSVGRFSIGRETQYF | TGTGCCAGCAGCGTTGGACGGTTTTCCATCGGGAGGGAGACCCAGTACTTC
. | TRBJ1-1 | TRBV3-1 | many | CASSQERGHTEAFF | TGTGCCAGCAGCCAAGAGCGCGGCCACACTGAAGCTTTCTTT
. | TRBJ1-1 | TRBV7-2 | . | CASTTDLRQAISEAFF | TGTGCCAGCACCACAGATCTCAGACAAGCGATCTCTGAAGCTTTCTTT
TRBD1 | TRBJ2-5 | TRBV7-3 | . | CASSQDPRDRGETQYF | TGCGCCAGCAGCCAAGATCCCCGGGACAGGGGGGAGACCCAGTACTTC
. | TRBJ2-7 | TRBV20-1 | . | CSAREGGNYAGEQYF | TGCAGTGCTAGAGAGGGGGGAAACTATGCGGGCGAGCAGTACTTC
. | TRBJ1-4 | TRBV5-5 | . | CATGLSRDNEKLFF | TGTGCCACCGGACTCTCCCGAGATAATGAAAAACTGTTTTTT
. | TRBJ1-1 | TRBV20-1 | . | CSARDQGVVAFF | TGCAGTGCTAGAGATCAAGGGGTTGTGGCTTTCTTT
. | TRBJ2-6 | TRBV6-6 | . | CASRGANGANVLTF | TGTGCCAGCAGGGGGGCAAACGGGGCCAACGTCCTGACTTTC
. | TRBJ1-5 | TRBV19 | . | CASSIGGEQPQHF | TGTGCCAGTAGTATCGGAGGGGAACAGCCCCAGCATTTT
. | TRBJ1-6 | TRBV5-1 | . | CASSLATINYLHF | TGCGCCAGCAGCTTGGCTACAATTAACTATCTCCACTTT
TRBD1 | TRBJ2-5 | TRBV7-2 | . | CASSQGEGAGETQYF | TGCGCCAGCAGCCAGGGCGAGGGGGCTGGAGAGACCCAGTACTTC
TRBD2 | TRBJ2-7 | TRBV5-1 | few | CASSVTFGTSYEQYF | TGCGCCAGCAGCGTAACTTTCGGGACTAGTTACGAGCAGTACTTC
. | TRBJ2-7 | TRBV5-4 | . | CASSLSSEEQYF | TGCGCCAGCAGCTTAAGTTCTGAGGAGCAGTACTTC
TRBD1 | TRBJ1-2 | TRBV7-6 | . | CASSLGRTGGTYYGYTF | TGTGCCAGCAGCTTAGGTCGGACAGGGGGCACCTACTATGGCTACACCTTC
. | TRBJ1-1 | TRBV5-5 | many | CASSERGASWEAFF | TGTGCCAGCAGCGAGAGGGGGGCGAGCTGGGAAGCTTTCTTT
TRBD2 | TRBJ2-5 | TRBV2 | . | CASIARGGGVKTQYF | TGTGCCAGCATTGCCCGGGGGGGGGGCGTGAAGACCCAGTACTTC
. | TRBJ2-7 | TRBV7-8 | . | CASSLERDSDDYYF | TGTGCCAGCAGCTTAGAGAGAGACAGTGACGATTACTACTTC
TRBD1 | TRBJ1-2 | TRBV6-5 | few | CASHTGGRYGYTF | TGTGCCAGCCATACAGGGGGCCGCTATGGCTACACCTTC
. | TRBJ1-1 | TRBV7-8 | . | CASSVGGGGTDTQF | TGTGCCAGCAGCGTCGGGGGGGGGGGCACAGATACGCAGTTT
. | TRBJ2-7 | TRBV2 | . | CASSFAGYYGQYF | TGTGCCAGCAGCTTCGCAGGATACTACGGGCAGTACTTC
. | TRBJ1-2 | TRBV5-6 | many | CASSLDREGNPNYGYTF | TGTGCCAGCAGCTTGGACAGGGAAGGGAATCCGAACTATGGCTACACCTTC
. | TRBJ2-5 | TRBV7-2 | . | CASSSGRETGELFYF | TGTGCCAGCAGCTCGGGACGTGAAACCGGGGAGCTCTTTTACTTC
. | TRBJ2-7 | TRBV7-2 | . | CASSYDSLYEQYF | TGTGCCAGCAGCTACGACAGCCTCTACGAGCAGTACTTC
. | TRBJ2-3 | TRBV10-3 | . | CAISETRASTDTQYF | TGTGCCATCAGTGAGACGAGAGCTAGCACAGATACGCAGTATTTT
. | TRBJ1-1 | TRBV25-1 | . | CASSVRGGSGELFF | TGTGCCAGCAGTGTCCGTGGCGGGAGCGGGGAGCTGTTCTTT
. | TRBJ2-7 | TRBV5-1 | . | CASSSQGNEHYEQYF | TGCGCCAGCAGCTCACAGGGAAATGAGCACTACGAGCAGTACTTC
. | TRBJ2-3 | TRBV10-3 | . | CAISESRGEVSDTQYF | TGTGCCATCAGTGAGTCGCGGGGAGAGGTCTCAGATACGCAGTATTTT
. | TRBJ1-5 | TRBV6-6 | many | CASSFAGDQPQHF | TGTGCCAGCAGCTTCGCAGGTGATCAGCCCCAGCATTTT
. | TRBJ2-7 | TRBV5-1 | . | CASSLDEPRYSYEQYF | TGCGCCAGCAGCTTGGACGAGCCGAGGTACTCCTACGAGCAGTACTTC
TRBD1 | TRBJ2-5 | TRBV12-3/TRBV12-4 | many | CASSSTGYEGIEETQYF | TGTGCCAGCAGTTCGACAGGGTACGAGGGGATTGAGGAGACCCAGTACTTC
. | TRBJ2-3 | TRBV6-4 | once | CASDSRSLTDTQYF | TGTGCCAGCGACTCGCGGAGCCTCACAGATACGCAGTATTTT
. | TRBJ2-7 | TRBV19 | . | CASSSPPGEQYF | TGTGCCAGTAGTAGTCCACCCGGGGAGCAGTACTTC
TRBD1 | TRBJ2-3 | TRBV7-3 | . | CASSGRTGEADTQYF | TGTGCCAGCAGCGGAAGGACAGGGGAGGCAGATACGCAGTATTTT
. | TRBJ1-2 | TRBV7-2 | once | CASSDGDNGGKAGCTF | TGTGCCAGCAGCGACGGGGACAACGGGGGTAAAGCTGGTTGCACCTTC
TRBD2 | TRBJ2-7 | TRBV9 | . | CASSQPRGGAWREQYF | TGTGCCAGCAGCCAACCACGCGGGGGGGCTTGGAGGGAGCAGTACTTC
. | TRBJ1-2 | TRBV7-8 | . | CASSLDGGGGANVF | TGTGCCAGCAGCCTGGACGGGGGCGGTGGGGCCAACGTCTTC
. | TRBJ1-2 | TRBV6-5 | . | CASSHHRDGNYGYTF | TGTGCCAGCAGTCACCACCGGGACGGTAACTATGGCTACACCTTC
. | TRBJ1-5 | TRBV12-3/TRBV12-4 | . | CATSARASQPQHF | TGTGCCACCAGTGCGAGGGCCAGTCAGCCCCAGCATTTT
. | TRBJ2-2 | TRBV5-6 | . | CASTPGVAGELFF | TGTGCCAGCACCCCGGGGGTAGCCGGGGAGCTGTTTTTT
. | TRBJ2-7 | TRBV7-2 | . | CATSSAFSLYEQYF | TGTGCCACCAGCTCTGCGTTCTCCCTGTACGAGCAGTACTTC
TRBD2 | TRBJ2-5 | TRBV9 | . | CASSQGWTSGTQYF | TGTGCCAGCAGCCAAGGCTGGACTAGCGGGACCCAATACTTC
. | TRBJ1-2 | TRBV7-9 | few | CATGGDYGYTF | TGTGCCACTGGGGGGGATTATGGCTACACCTTC
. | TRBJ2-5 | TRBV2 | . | CASTRGDGVTQYF | TGTGCCAGCACTCGCGGGGACGGAGTGACCCAGTACTTC
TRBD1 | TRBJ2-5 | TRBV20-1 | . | CSARALDRRETQYF | TGCAGTGCTAGAGCCCTGGACAGGAGGGAGACCCAGTACTTC
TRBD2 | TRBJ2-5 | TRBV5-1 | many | CASRDQRGDGTQYF | TGCGCCAGCAGGGACCAACGGGGGGACGGGACCCAGTACTTC